The rows below give T cell receptor beta chains drawn from one sample of a study of cytomegalovirus exposure and HLA in healthy donors. Assay used: immunoSEQ multiplex PCR; TCRdb lists only in-frame clones, some missing. The sample yields fewer than 150,000 clones, approximately 80% seen once. The material sequenced was PBMCs. These receptors all come from a woman in her forties in good health and CMV-seropositive. Both conserved end residues are part of each CDR3. The order of the fields is D gene, J gene, clone size, V gene, CDR3 protein, CDR3 DNA. The D gene is left open where the match is weak. The size field is filled for only some rows; it gives once, few, many or a size class.

- TRBJ1-1 - TRBV18 CASSTTGLGTEAFF TGTGCCAGCTCAACAACAGGGTTGGGCACTGAAGCTTTCTTT
- TRBJ2-1 - TRBV11-2 CASSPPSDEQFF TGTGCCAGCAGCCCCCCTAGCGATGAGCAGTTCTTC
TRBD2 TRBJ2-7 once TRBV11-2 CASSLEGLRPSGSHEQYF TGTGCCAGCAGCTTAGAGGGTTTACGTCCTAGCGGGAGCCACGAGCAGTACTTC
TRBD2 TRBJ2-3 - TRBV7-9 CASSFTSGGNRDTQYF TGTGCCAGCAGCTTCACTAGCGGGGGGAATCGAGATACGCAGTATTTT
TRBD2 TRBJ2-7 - TRBV5-1 CASSLGLAGAKFSYEQYF TGCGCCAGCAGCTTGGGGCTAGCGGGGGCAAAATTCTCCTACGAGCAGTACTTC
- TRBJ1-1 - TRBV19 CASSIDRRDGGEAFF TGTGCCAGTAGTATAGATCGCCGGGACGGGGGTGAAGCTTTCTTT
- TRBJ2-7 - TRBV5-8 CASSFGGSYEQYF TGTGCCAGCAGCTTCGGAGGGTCCTACGAGCAGTACTTC
TRBD2 TRBJ2-2 - TRBV18 CASSPQREGTGELFF TGTGCCAGCTCACCACAGCGGGAGGGGACCGGGGAGCTGTTTTTT
- TRBJ2-3 - TRBV5-8 CASSITFGYDTDTQYF TGTGCCAGCAGCATCACTTTCGGGTACGACACAGATACGCAGTATTTT
TRBD1 TRBJ2-3 few TRBV6-4 CASSRQGSGADTQYF TGTGCCAGCAGCCGACAGGGGTCAGGGGCAGATACGCAGTATTTT
- TRBJ1-4 - TRBV5-1 CASSLYTNEKLFF TGCGCCAGCAGCTTGTATACTAATGAAAAACTGTTTTTT
- TRBJ1-3 - TRBV6-5 CASSYGGHGNTIYF TGTGCCAGCAGTTATGGGGGCCATGGAAACACCATATATTTT
- TRBJ1-1 - TRBV6-4 CASSDSSRGTEAFF TGTGCCAGCAGTGACTCGAGCCGTGGCACTGAAGCTTTCTTT
TRBD1 TRBJ2-3 few TRBV7-3 CASSVGQGVTDTQYF TGTGCCAGCAGCGTGGGACAGGGGGTGACAGATACGCAGTATTTT
TRBD2 TRBJ2-3 - TRBV19 CASSIAAGAGTDTQYF TGTGCCAGTAGTATAGCAGCGGGAGCCGGCACAGATACGCAGTATTTT
TRBD1 TRBJ1-2 - TRBV11-2 CASSLAGQGARYTF TGTGCCAGCAGCTTAGCCGGACAGGGCGCGCGCTACACCTTC
TRBD1 TRBJ1-2 - TRBV14 CASSQAAGQVVYGYTF TGTGCCAGCAGCCAAGCCGCGGGACAGGTGGTCTATGGCTACACCTTC
- TRBJ2-1 - TRBV30 CACELPSYNEQFF TGTGCCTGCGAACTGCCCTCCTACAATGAGCAGTTCTTC
- TRBJ2-5 - TRBV25-1 CASSRAGLGQETQYF TGTGCCAGCAGTCGGGCAGGGTTGGGCCAAGAGACCCAGTACTTC
TRBD1 TRBJ1-1 - TRBV6-4 CASTSTPGQGEAFF TGTGCCAGCACCTCGACCCCGGGACAGGGAGAAGCTTTCTTT
- TRBJ2-7 - TRBV23-1 CASSLDRPLTYEQYF TGCGCCAGCAGTCTCGACAGGCCCCTTACCTACGAGCAGTACTTC
- TRBJ2-7 - TRBV18 CASSPGVYEQYF TGTGCCAGCTCACCAGGAGTGTACGAGCAGTACTTC
- TRBJ2-7 - TRBV4-1 CASSQVRGGEQYF TGCGCCAGCAGCCAAGTCAGGGGTGGGGAGCAGTACTTC
TRBD1 TRBJ1-1 once TRBV5-6 CASSRSWTGGTEAFF TGTGCCAGCAGCCGCTCCTGGACAGGGGGCACTGAAGCTTTCTTT
- TRBJ1-2 once TRBV19 CASTRTQYYGYTF TGTGCCAGTACCCGGACACAATACTATGGCTACACCTTC
- TRBJ2-7 - TRBV7-8 CASSLSGVTGEQYF TGTGCCAGCAGCTTATCGGGAGTAACGGGCGAGCAGTACTTC
TRBD2 TRBJ2-1 - TRBV6-1 CASSELAGVSGEQFF TGTGCCAGCAGTGAACTAGCGGGGGTGAGTGGTGAGCAGTTCTTC
- TRBJ2-3 - TRBV29-1 CSVPLGSSTDTQYF TGCAGCGTCCCCTTGGGCAGTAGCACAGATACGCAGTATTTT
- TRBJ1-5 few TRBV16 CASSQSRVRPQHF TGTGCCAGCAGCCAATCCCGCGTTCGGCCCCAGCATTTT
TRBD2 TRBJ2-4 once TRBV2 CASSEARGSNIQYF TGTGCCAGCAGTGAAGCGCGGGGGTCCAACATTCAGTACTTC
- TRBJ1-6 once TRBV14 CASSQGLVNSPLHF TGTGCCAGCAGCCAAGGCCTAGTAAATTCACCCCTCCACTTT
TRBD1 TRBJ2-7 once TRBV7-2 CASSSSGTVSYEQYF TGTGCCAGCAGCTCCTCCGGGACAGTCTCCTACGAGCAGTACTTC
- TRBJ2-5 - TRBV15 CATSRDRGRETQYF TGTGCCACCAGCAGAGATAGGGGGAGAGAGACCCAGTACTTC
- TRBJ2-3 few TRBV5-6 CASNWGADTQYF TGTGCCAGCAACTGGGGCGCAGATACGCAGTATTTT
TRBD2 TRBJ2-1 - TRBV29-1 CSVDGRRPIGSYNEQFF TGCAGCGTTGACGGGAGGAGGCCCATTGGGTCCTACAATGAGCAGTTCTTC
TRBD1 TRBJ2-5 - TRBV5-5 CASSLVQGAGETQYF TGTGCCAGCAGCTTGGTACAGGGGGCAGGGGAGACCCAGTACTTC
TRBD1 TRBJ2-7 - TRBV9 CASSVGVGQGTHEQYF TGTGCCAGCAGCGTAGGGGTGGGACAGGGGACCCACGAGCAGTACTTC
- TRBJ2-1 - TRBV4-2 CASSQDRGSSDEQFF TGTGCCAGCAGCCAAGATAGGGGTTCATCGGATGAGCAGTTCTTC
- TRBJ2-6 - TRBV6-6 CASSYSRSGANVLTF TGTGCCAGCAGTTACTCCCGTTCTGGGGCCAACGTCCTGACTTTC
- TRBJ1-1 - TRBV30 CAWGHPNTEAFF TGTGCCTGGGGGCATCCGAACACTGAAGCTTTCTTT
- TRBJ1-4 - TRBV7-9 CASSQRQAASEKLFF TGTGCCAGCAGCCAGAGACAAGCCGCGAGTGAAAAACTGTTTTTT
- TRBJ1-2 once TRBV19 CASRGHLEDYGYTF TGTGCCAGTAGAGGACATTTAGAGGACTATGGCTACACCTTC
TRBD1 TRBJ1-3 - TRBV5-4 CASSLQGQSNGNTIYF TGTGCCAGCAGCTTGCAGGGACAGTCAAATGGAAACACCATATATTTT
TRBD1 TRBJ2-2 - TRBV5-8 CASRDRGRVGELFF TGTGCCAGCCGGGACAGGGGGCGCGTCGGGGAGCTGTTTTTT
- TRBJ1-2 few TRBV6-5 CASSPRRTNNYGYTF TGTGCCAGCAGTCCCAGGCGCACAAATAACTATGGCTACACCTTC
TRBD2 TRBJ2-7 - TRBV5-4 CASSLDGGGSSYEQYF TGCGCCAGCAGCTTGGATGGCGGGGGGTCCTCCTACGAGCAGTACTTC
TRBD2 TRBJ2-3 once TRBV10-3 CAITKTSGREADTQYF TGTGCCATCACCAAGACTAGCGGGAGGGAGGCGGATACGCAGTATTTT
TRBD1 TRBJ1-4 - TRBV19 CASSRGQNNEKLFF TGTGCCAGTAGTAGGGGACAGAATAATGAAAAACTGTTTTTT